The present TCR beta chain was sequenced within a study of OX40 agonist ivuxolimab in advanced cancers. Study context: Partial responses were achieved by three patients, of whom one had hepatocellular carcinoma and two had cutaneous melanoma. The study's findings and limits: Clones of CD4+ and CD8+ blood T cells grew by week 6 at doses of 0.1 to 3.0 mg/kg.

Profiled with immunoSEQ multiplex PCR; TCRdb holds only in-frame clones, not every one. The sample shows 65,000 to 70,000 clones, approximately 86% of them seen only once. Points on this clone: Its antigen is unknown.

Germline V CDR1 and CDR2: SGHVS, FNYEAQ. The CDR3 is 13 amino acids. Trimming shortened V by 1 base and J by 4 bases, and 8 bases separated the two germline ends. The TCR comes from an adult with an advanced solid tumor such as melanoma, head and neck, liver or kidney cancer. V gene TRBV7-6 combines with J gene TRBJ2-7, with unresolved D. The sample consisted of CD4+ or CD8+ T cells sorted from blood, taken in a trial of the OX40 agonist ivuxolimab. The CDR3 region is CASSLGYIYEQYF. Here the CDR3 DNA reads TGTGCCAGCAGCTTAGGGTACATTTACGAGCAGTACTTC.